Listed below are T cell receptor beta chains from one sample, sequenced in a study of shared clonotypes between healthy human individuals. Generated by immunoSEQ multiplex PCR, the TCRdb table keeps only in-frame clones and is missing some. The sample yields nearly 2 million clones, 85% to 95% seen once. The sample consisted of naive CD8+ T cells sorted from blood. The receptors stem from a man aged 18 to 29 in good health. Both conserved end residues are part of each CDR3. Fields, in order: J gene, clone size, D gene, V gene, CDR3 protein, CDR3 DNA. A D gene is named only where the DNA matches it firmly. Not every row has a clone size; where given, it reads once, few, many or a size class.

j_call: TRBJ2-7; clone_size: -; d_call: -; v_call: TRBV27; cdr3_aa: CASSRIGDEQYF; cdr3_nt: TGTGCCAGCAGCCGGATCGGGGACGAGCAGTACTTC
j_call: TRBJ2-5; clone_size: -; d_call: TRBD2; v_call: TRBV6-5; cdr3_aa: CASSYGLAGGEETQYF; cdr3_nt: TGTGCCAGCAGTTATGGACTAGCGGGGGGTGAAGAGACCCAGTACTTC
j_call: TRBJ2-7; clone_size: -; d_call: -; v_call: TRBV4-2; cdr3_aa: CASSPASRDIVYEQYF; cdr3_nt: TGTGCCAGCAGCCCCGCCTCGCGGGACATCGTCTACGAGCAGTACTTC
j_call: TRBJ2-5; clone_size: -; d_call: TRBD2; v_call: TRBV2; cdr3_aa: CASSEARLAGEETQYF; cdr3_nt: TGTGCCAGCAGTGAAGCGAGACTAGCGGGAGAGGAGACCCAGTACTTC
j_call: TRBJ1-6; clone_size: -; d_call: -; v_call: TRBV4-1; cdr3_aa: CASSQESFSPLHF; cdr3_nt: TGCGCCAGCAGCCAAGAGAGTTTTTCACCCCTCCACTTT
j_call: TRBJ2-7; clone_size: -; d_call: -; v_call: TRBV11-2; cdr3_aa: CASSLPGVDEQYF; cdr3_nt: TGTGCCAGCAGCCTGCCCGGGGTCGACGAGCAGTACTTC
j_call: TRBJ2-1; clone_size: -; d_call: TRBD2; v_call: TRBV7-9; cdr3_aa: CASSRLAGENNEQFF; cdr3_nt: TGTGCCAGCAGCCGACTAGCGGGGGAGAACAATGAGCAGTTCTTC
j_call: TRBJ2-1; clone_size: -; d_call: -; v_call: TRBV28; cdr3_aa: CASSFRGGYNEQFF; cdr3_nt: TGTGCCAGCAGTTTCAGGGGGGGGTACAATGAGCAGTTCTTC
j_call: TRBJ2-7; clone_size: -; d_call: TRBD1; v_call: TRBV6-5; cdr3_aa: CASSYGDSTYEQYF; cdr3_nt: TGTGCCAGCAGTTACGGGGACAGTACCTACGAGCAGTACTTC
j_call: TRBJ2-7; clone_size: -; d_call: TRBD2; v_call: TRBV5-1; cdr3_aa: CASSLGLAGPYEQYF; cdr3_nt: TGCGCCAGCAGCTTGGGTCTAGCGGGGCCCTACGAGCAGTACTTC
j_call: TRBJ1-4; clone_size: -; d_call: -; v_call: TRBV30; cdr3_aa: CAWSVSEKLFF; cdr3_nt: TGTGCCTGGAGTGTCTCGGAAAAACTGTTTTTT
j_call: TRBJ2-7; clone_size: -; d_call: -; v_call: TRBV30; cdr3_aa: CAWSVLGYEQYF; cdr3_nt: TGTGCCTGGAGTGTACTTGGTTACGAGCAGTACTTC
j_call: TRBJ1-2; clone_size: -; d_call: -; v_call: TRBV10-2; cdr3_aa: CASLTGEGSYYGYTF; cdr3_nt: TGCGCCAGCTTAACGGGGGAGGGGAGCTACTATGGCTACACCTTC
j_call: TRBJ2-7; clone_size: -; d_call: -; v_call: TRBV5-4; cdr3_aa: CASSRAVGYEQYF; cdr3_nt: TGTGCCAGCAGCAGGGCTGTGGGTTACGAGCAGTACTTC
j_call: TRBJ2-5; clone_size: -; d_call: -; v_call: TRBV5-4; cdr3_aa: CASSVVTGSGGETQYF; cdr3_nt: TGTGCCAGCAGCGTAGTTACCGGGAGTGGAGGAGAGACCCAGTACTTC
j_call: TRBJ2-2; clone_size: -; d_call: -; v_call: TRBV6-1; cdr3_aa: CATRPGSTGELFF; cdr3_nt: TGTGCCACCCGCCCGGGGAGCACCGGGGAGCTGTTTTTT
j_call: TRBJ2-1; clone_size: -; d_call: -; v_call: TRBV4-3; cdr3_aa: CASSQDLLAGGNEQFF; cdr3_nt: TGCGCCAGCAGCCAAGATCTGCTAGCAGGTGGGAATGAGCAGTTCTTC
j_call: TRBJ2-3; clone_size: -; d_call: TRBD2; v_call: TRBV7-9; cdr3_aa: CASSLLAGVTDTQYF; cdr3_nt: TGTGCCAGCAGCCTTCTAGCGGGGGTCACAGATACGCAGTATTTT
j_call: TRBJ1-2; clone_size: -; d_call: -; v_call: TRBV15; cdr3_aa: CATSRAMSYGYTF; cdr3_nt: TGTGCCACCAGCAGAGCCATGAGCTATGGCTACACCTTC
j_call: TRBJ2-1; clone_size: -; d_call: TRBD1; v_call: TRBV29-1; cdr3_aa: CSVPRTGGLRNEQFF; cdr3_nt: TGCAGCGTTCCGCGGACAGGGGGCTTGAGAAATGAGCAGTTCTTC
j_call: TRBJ1-4; clone_size: -; d_call: -; v_call: TRBV27; cdr3_aa: CASKSGNEKLFF; cdr3_nt: TGTGCCAGCAAAAGCGGTAATGAAAAACTGTTTTTT
j_call: TRBJ2-1; clone_size: -; d_call: TRBD2; v_call: TRBV4-1; cdr3_aa: CASSQDQASGTYNEQFF; cdr3_nt: TGCGCCAGCAGCCAAGATCAGGCTAGCGGGACATACAATGAGCAGTTCTTC
j_call: TRBJ1-1; clone_size: -; d_call: -; v_call: TRBV9; cdr3_aa: CASSVGGETEAFF; cdr3_nt: TGTGCCAGCAGCGTCGGTGGGGAGACTGAAGCTTTCTTT
j_call: TRBJ2-7; clone_size: -; d_call: -; v_call: TRBV15; cdr3_aa: CATSNPGTNWGSYEQYF; cdr3_nt: TGTGCCACCAGCAACCCCGGGACGAATTGGGGGTCCTACGAGCAGTACTTC
j_call: TRBJ1-5; clone_size: -; d_call: -; v_call: TRBV28; cdr3_aa: CASSLQGGNQPQHF; cdr3_nt: TGTGCCAGCAGTTTACAGGGCGGGAATCAGCCCCAGCATTTT
j_call: TRBJ1-3; clone_size: -; d_call: -; v_call: TRBV5-3; cdr3_aa: CARSERIAGNTIYF; cdr3_nt: TGTGCCAGAAGCGAAAGAATAGCTGGAAACACCATATATTTT
j_call: TRBJ1-1; clone_size: -; d_call: TRBD1; v_call: TRBV9; cdr3_aa: CASSLDRATEAFF; cdr3_nt: TGTGCCAGCAGCTTGGACAGGGCCACTGAAGCTTTCTTT
j_call: TRBJ2-7; clone_size: -; d_call: -; v_call: TRBV2; cdr3_aa: CASSVEPRSLYEQYF; cdr3_nt: TGTGCCAGCAGTGTCGAACCTCGGAGCCTCTACGAGCAGTACTTC
j_call: TRBJ1-2; clone_size: -; d_call: -; v_call: TRBV25-1; cdr3_aa: CASSEEGRYYGYTF; cdr3_nt: TGTGCCAGCAGTGAGGAGGGGCGGTACTATGGCTACACCTTC
j_call: TRBJ2-5; clone_size: -; d_call: -; v_call: TRBV28; cdr3_aa: CASSLVGEQETQYF; cdr3_nt: TGTGCCAGCAGTTTGGTCGGGGAACAAGAGACCCAGTACTTC
j_call: TRBJ2-7; clone_size: -; d_call: -; v_call: TRBV7-6; cdr3_aa: CASSPADGHEQYF; cdr3_nt: TGTGCCAGCAGCCCCGCAGACGGCCACGAGCAGTACTTC
j_call: TRBJ2-1; clone_size: -; d_call: TRBD2; v_call: TRBV30; cdr3_aa: CAWSQTSGNNEQFF; cdr3_nt: TGTGCCTGGAGTCAGACTAGCGGGAATAATGAGCAGTTCTTC
j_call: TRBJ2-1; clone_size: -; d_call: TRBD2; v_call: TRBV27; cdr3_aa: CASRLTGGPNEQFF; cdr3_nt: TGTGCCAGCAGACTAACGGGGGGACCCAATGAGCAGTTCTTC
j_call: TRBJ2-7; clone_size: -; d_call: -; v_call: TRBV30; cdr3_aa: CAWGRGTGNYEQYF; cdr3_nt: TGTGCCTGGGGGAGGGGGACGGGAAACTACGAGCAGTACTTC
j_call: TRBJ1-2; clone_size: -; d_call: -; v_call: TRBV10-2; cdr3_aa: CASSERPPGGYTF; cdr3_nt: TGCGCCAGCAGTGAGCGACCCCCGGGGGGCTACACCTTC
j_call: TRBJ2-1; clone_size: once; d_call: TRBD2; v_call: TRBV4-1; cdr3_aa: CASSQATSAVYNEQFF; cdr3_nt: TGCGCCAGCAGCCAAGCCACTAGCGCGGTTTACAATGAGCAGTTCTTC
j_call: TRBJ1-6; clone_size: -; d_call: -; v_call: TRBV9; cdr3_aa: CASSVEGLVNSPLHF; cdr3_nt: TGTGCCAGCAGCGTAGAAGGACTCGTTAATTCACCCCTCCACTTT
j_call: TRBJ1-1; clone_size: -; d_call: -; v_call: TRBV7-3; cdr3_aa: CASSLTGGPDTEAFF; cdr3_nt: TGTGCCAGCAGCTTAACGGGGGGGCCCGACACTGAAGCTTTCTTT
j_call: TRBJ1-1; clone_size: -; d_call: -; v_call: TRBV5-8; cdr3_aa: CASSLAATEAFF; cdr3_nt: TGTGCCAGCAGCTTGGCGGCCACTGAAGCTTTCTTT
j_call: TRBJ1-1; clone_size: -; d_call: TRBD1; v_call: TRBV27; cdr3_aa: CASSLYPGQGDTEAFF; cdr3_nt: TGTGCCAGCAGTTTATATCCGGGACAGGGTGACACTGAAGCTTTCTTT
j_call: TRBJ2-3; clone_size: -; d_call: TRBD2; v_call: TRBV7-2; cdr3_aa: CASRKLAGGRGTDTQYF; cdr3_nt: TGTGCCAGCAGGAAACTAGCGGGGGGGCGGGGCACAGATACGCAGTATTTT
j_call: TRBJ1-2; clone_size: -; d_call: TRBD1; v_call: TRBV27; cdr3_aa: CASSQGNGYGYTF; cdr3_nt: TGTGCCAGTTCACAGGGGAACGGCTATGGCTACACCTTC
j_call: TRBJ2-7; clone_size: -; d_call: -; v_call: TRBV10-1; cdr3_aa: CASSETGAPEEQYF; cdr3_nt: TGCGCCAGCAGTGAGACGGGGGCGCCGGAAGAGCAGTACTTC
j_call: TRBJ2-7; clone_size: -; d_call: TRBD1; v_call: TRBV18; cdr3_aa: CASSPMTGGYEQYF; cdr3_nt: TGTGCCAGCTCACCAATGACAGGGGGCTACGAGCAGTACTTC
j_call: TRBJ1-5; clone_size: -; d_call: TRBD1; v_call: TRBV6-1; cdr3_aa: CASSDRQGLQPQHF; cdr3_nt: TGTGCCAGCAGCGACCGACAGGGCCTGCAGCCCCAGCATTTT
j_call: TRBJ2-7; clone_size: -; d_call: TRBD1; v_call: TRBV10-2; cdr3_aa: CASSEHSGTGGIYEQYF; cdr3_nt: TGCGCCAGCAGTGAGCACTCCGGGACAGGGGGAATATACGAGCAGTACTTC
j_call: TRBJ2-1; clone_size: -; d_call: -; v_call: TRBV7-2; cdr3_aa: CASSYLIDPARQFF; cdr3_nt: TGTGCCAGCAGCTATTTGATAGACCCAGCCCGGCAGTTCTTC
j_call: TRBJ2-4; clone_size: -; d_call: -; v_call: TRBV27; cdr3_aa: CASSLSGVAELYGAKNIQYF; cdr3_nt: TGTGCCAGCAGTTTATCAGGGGTAGCGGAGCTATACGGTGCCAAAAACATTCAGTACTTC